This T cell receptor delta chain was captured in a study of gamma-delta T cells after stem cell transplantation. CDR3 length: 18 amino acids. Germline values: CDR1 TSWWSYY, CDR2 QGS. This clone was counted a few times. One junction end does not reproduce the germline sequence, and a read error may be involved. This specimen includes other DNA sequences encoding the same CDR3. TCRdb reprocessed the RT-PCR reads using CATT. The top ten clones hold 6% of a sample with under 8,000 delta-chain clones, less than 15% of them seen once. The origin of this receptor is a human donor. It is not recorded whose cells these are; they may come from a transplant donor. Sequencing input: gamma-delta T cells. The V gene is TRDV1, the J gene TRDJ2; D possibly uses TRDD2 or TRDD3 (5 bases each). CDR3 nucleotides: TGTGCCCTTGGGGTCAGGACCATCCCTACCATCGTGGCAGCACAACTCTTCTTT. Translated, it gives CALGVRTIPTIVAAQLFF.